These T cell receptor beta chains were read from a single sample in a study of shared clonotypes between healthy human individuals. The assay was immunoSEQ multiplex PCR, and TCRdb's table has in-frame clones only and misses some. The sample shows a few million clones, roughly nine tenths of them seen only once. Sequenced input: naive CD4+ T cells sorted from blood. These receptors were taken from a man between 18 and 35 years old in good health. Each CDR3 is given with its conserved first and last residue.

V gene: TRBV28
J gene: TRBJ2-2
CDR3 protein: CASRSQGRAGELFF

V gene: TRBV6-1
J gene: TRBJ1-3
CDR3 protein: CASRAPASGNTIYF

V gene: TRBV15
J gene: TRBJ2-4
CDR3 protein: CATSFFQGASAKNIQYF

V gene: TRBV5-6
J gene: TRBJ1-6
CDR3 protein: CASSLEGSWNSPLHF

V gene: TRBV6-5
J gene: TRBJ2-2
CDR3 protein: CASSDTNTGELFF

V gene: TRBV19
J gene: TRBJ1-5
CDR3 protein: CASSTIPGPYQPQHF

V gene: TRBV23-1
J gene: TRBJ1-4
CDR3 protein: CASSQKGVGEKLFF

V gene: TRBV19
J gene: TRBJ2-2
CDR3 protein: CASKRLAGDTGELFF

V gene: TRBV5-1
J gene: TRBJ2-5
CDR3 protein: CASSLALAGDETQYF

V gene: TRBV19
J gene: TRBJ1-5
CDR3 protein: CASSTLDREGQPQHF

V gene: TRBV28
J gene: TRBJ2-3
CDR3 protein: CASSRGTATDTQYF

V gene: TRBV28
J gene: TRBJ1-6
CDR3 protein: CASSSSTLSLHF

V gene: TRBV5-1
J gene: TRBJ2-3
CDR3 protein: CASSSIPGRAVDTQYF

V gene: TRBV7-9
J gene: TRBJ1-2
CDR3 protein: CASSLIGGEGYTF

V gene: TRBV11-2
J gene: TRBJ2-7
CDR3 protein: CASSAQVPLHEQYF

V gene: TRBV6-5
J gene: TRBJ2-2
CDR3 protein: CASSYSGGANTGELFF

V gene: TRBV5-1
J gene: TRBJ2-2
CDR3 protein: CASSFGGADTGELFF

V gene: TRBV30
J gene: TRBJ2-7
CDR3 protein: CAWSWTNHGPYF

V gene: TRBV5-1
J gene: TRBJ1-6
CDR3 protein: CASSSAGTGGAYSPLHF

V gene: TRBV11-2
J gene: TRBJ2-7
CDR3 protein: CASSFVEGAYEQYF

V gene: TRBV6-6
J gene: TRBJ2-1
CDR3 protein: CASSARLAGGQNEQFF

V gene: TRBV2
J gene: TRBJ1-2
CDR3 protein: CASSEGRGTSYTF

V gene: TRBV10-3
J gene: TRBJ2-7
CDR3 protein: CAISTSDTLGEQYF

V gene: TRBV7-9
J gene: TRBJ1-4
CDR3 protein: CASSRGRTQNEKLFF

V gene: TRBV4-1
J gene: TRBJ1-2
CDR3 protein: CASSQGTGGNYGYTF

V gene: TRBV11-1
J gene: TRBJ2-2
CDR3 protein: CASSYPGANTGELFF

V gene: TRBV7-3
J gene: TRBJ2-1
CDR3 protein: CASSSAGIAGVNEQFF

V gene: TRBV5-6
J gene: TRBJ2-7
CDR3 protein: CASSLVLRQNYEQYF

V gene: TRBV23-1
J gene: TRBJ2-2
CDR3 protein: CASSQCWTANTGELFF

V gene: TRBV5-1
J gene: TRBJ1-1
CDR3 protein: CASSLGIEGTEAFF

V gene: TRBV5-1
J gene: TRBJ2-3
CDR3 protein: CASSLGDSSFTDTQYF

V gene: TRBV4-3
J gene: TRBJ2-3
CDR3 protein: CASSQGLYTDTQYF

V gene: TRBV7-9
J gene: TRBJ1-1
CDR3 protein: CASSSRDRGTEAFF

V gene: TRBV2
J gene: TRBJ1-2
CDR3 protein: CASTRTYGYTF

V gene: TRBV28
J gene: TRBJ1-1
CDR3 protein: CASSSPQEIEAFF